The 14 T cell receptor beta chains in this list originate from one sample, sequenced in a study of graft-versus-host responses after intestinal transplantation. Some clones are missing from TCRdb's copy, which holds only in-frame ones; the method was immunoSEQ multiplex PCR. The sample lists 130,000 or so clones, 80% to 95% occurring once. These TCRs are of unknown antigen specificity. The starting material was unstimulated CD4+ T cells sorted from spleen or lymph node cells, obtained before intestinal transplant. These TCRs come from a human donor who received an intestinal transplant.

The chain recombines TRBV9 with TRBJ2-7; TRBD2 might be the D (6 bases). The V end was cut by 4 bases, the J end by 3 bases, with 17 bases between. This CDR3 is built from 15 residues. Looked up from germline, CDR1 is SGDLS and CDR2 is YYNGEE. The CDR3: CASSPAGTLGYEQYF. The DNA of the CDR3 is TGTGCCAGCAGCCCGGCCGGGACTCTCGGCTACGAGCAGTACTTC.

The genes are TRBV28 and TRBJ1-5; TRBD1 matches at 8 bases. Germline-derived CDR1 and CDR2 are MDHEN and SYDVKM. With V trimmed by 4 bases and J by 7 bases, 12 bases remained unmatched. There are 16 residues in the CDR3. The CDR3: CASSSASTGVGQPQHF. DNA of the CDR3: TGTGCCAGCAGTTCCGCCTCGACAGGGGTCGGGCAGCCCCAGCATTTT.

This clone has only a few counts. The V call is TRBV5-1, the J call TRBJ1-1, with TRBD1 as a possible D gene (6 bases). This CDR3 is built from 14 residues. Germline CDR1 and CDR2: SGHRS and YFSETQ. Trimming cost V 0 bases and J 3 bases, with 9 bases left between them. CDR3 nucleotide sequence: TGCGCCAGCAGCTTGGAACAGGGAGACACTGAAGCTTTCTTT. This gives the protein CASSLEQGDTEAFF.

The table lists this clone with a count of one. The rearrangement uses TRBV19 and TRBJ2-7; 13 bases line up with TRBD2. J gave up 2 bases and V 5 bases, and 3 bases lay outside the gene matches. The CDR3 covers 15 residues. Germline V CDR1 and CDR2: LNHDA, SQIVND (reference sequence). CDR3 coding DNA: TGTGCCAGTAGTCTGGGACTAGCGGGGACCTACGAGCAGTACTTC. It translates to CASSLGLAGTYEQYF.

The V call is TRBV10-3, the J call TRBJ2-1, with 10 bases aligning to TRBD2. There are 13 residues in the CDR3. The ends lost 9 bases at V and 7 bases at J; junction bases unmatched: 6. Germline V lookup: CDR1 ENHRY, CDR2 SYGVKD. CDR3: CAIKREGRNEQFF. CDR3 coding DNA: TGTGCCATTAAGCGGGAGGGACGGAATGAGCAGTTCTTC.

The rearrangement links TRBV7-9 to TRBJ2-7; 8 positions match TRBD1. V lost 2 bases, J lost 1 base, and 7 bases stayed unmatched. This CDR3 has 16 amino acids. Germline CDR1 is SEHNR and CDR2 is FQNEAQ (reference sequence). The CDR3 region has the DNA TGTGCCAGCAGCTTACGGGGGACAGGAGGATCCTACGAGCAGTACTTC. Protein product: CASSLRGTGGSYEQYF. Drawing the rest from reference TRBV7-9 and TRBJ2-7, the complete variable domain is DTGVSQNPRHKITKRGQNVTFRCDPISEHNRLYWYRQTLGQGPEFLTYFQNEAQLEKSRLLSDRFSAERPKGSFSTLEIQRTEQGDSAMYLCASSLRGTGGSYEQYFGPGTRLTVT.

The chain is built from TRBV5-1 and TRBJ2-2; maybe TRBD1 (6 bases). The CDR3 runs to 19 residues. V was shortened by 1 base and J by 4 bases, with 23 bases between the two germline ends. Germline V gene data show CDR1 as SGHRS and CDR2 as YFSETQ. For the CDR3, the DNA is TGCGCCAGCAGCTTGATTAATAATCAGGGGTTTTGGGGCACCGGGGAGCTGTTTTTT. This codes for CASSLINNQGFWGTGELFF.

Comment on this clone: This specimen includes other DNA sequences encoding the same CDR3. The chain employs TRBV6-5 and TRBJ2-5; D unclear. The CDR3 is 13 residues long. V was clipped by 0 bases and J by 5 bases, with 7 bases between them. The germline V gene has CDR1 MNHEY and CDR2 SVGAGI. The chain's CDR3 is CASSYSERETQYF. CDR3 DNA: TGTGCCAGCAGTTACTCTGAGAGGGAGACCCAGTACTTC.

This chain links TRBV4-2 with TRBJ2-3; TRBD2 matches at 7 bases. CDR1 is LGHNA and CDR2 is YNFKEQ in the germline V gene. The CDR3 covers 15 residues. After removal of 0 bases from V and 6 bases from J, the junction contained 6 bases not matched to a gene. The CDR3 loop reads CASSQDYGRWDTQYF. CDR3 bases: TGTGCCAGCAGCCAAGATTACGGGAGGTGGGATACGCAGTATTTT.

This chain uses TRBV27 with TRBJ2-3; maybe TRBD2 (6 bases). Between the trimmed V and J ends, which lost 5 bases and 0 bases, there was a span of 18 bases. CDR1 MNHEY and CDR2 SMNVEV come from the germline V gene (reference sequence). CDR3 length equals 17 residues. CDR3 loop: CASSPSLIAASTDTQYF. For the CDR3, the DNA is TGTGCCAGCAGTCCGTCGTTAATAGCGGCTAGCACAGATACGCAGTATTTT.

This chain joins TRBV7-9 and TRBJ2-5; tentatively, D is TRBD2 (5 bases). Matching the DNA end better, TRBJ2-7 makes the J call doubtful. This CDR3 is built from 13 residues. Germline V lookup: CDR1 SEHNR, CDR2 FQNEAQ (reference sequence). CDR3 sequence (DNA): TGTGCCAGCAGCGCGAGCGGCCCCTACGAGCAGTACTTC. Translation: CASSASGPYEQYF.

The chain joins TRBV4-1 to TRBJ1-5; D gene ambiguous. The V gene's germline CDR1 is MGHRA and CDR2 YSYEKL. V was shortened by 0 bases and J by 0 bases, with 15 bases between the two germline ends. CDR3 size: 18 residues. The CDR3, as DNA: TGCGCCAGCAGCCAAGATGGGAGTGGACTCGATAGCAATCAGCCCCAGCATTTT. Protein product: CASSQDGSGLDSNQPQHF.

This chain uses TRBV7-6 with TRBJ1-3, with a possible D match to TRBD1 (6 bases). V dropped 5 bases and J dropped 3 bases, with 14 bases sitting between them. Germline loops: CDR1 SGHVS, CDR2 FNYEAQ. This CDR3 has 15 residues. CDR3 in DNA: TGTGCCAGCAGCGGGGGGGCGGTTAATGGAAACACCATATATTTT. It codes for CASSGGAVNGNTIYF.

The CDR3 is CASSYARGISTDTQYF. DNA for the CDR3: TGTGCCAGTAGTTATGCCAGGGGAATAAGCACAGATACGCAGTATTTT. The rearrangement links TRBV19 to TRBJ2-3, with D perhaps matching TRBD1 (6 bases). Germline-derived CDR1 and CDR2 are LNHDA and SQIVND (reference sequence). Trimming pared 5 bases from V and 0 bases from J, leaving 15 bases between. This CDR3 is 16 amino acids long.